This record concerns one T cell receptor (beta chain) sequence. This clonotype was seen repeatedly, ten times or more. Its antigen remains unidentified. No base quality values were provided; no much bigger clone lies one nucleotide off. Sequencing was performed on an Illumina HiSeq 1500. TCRdb applied fastp at Q25 and MiXCR to the public reads, then kept only in-frame beta chains. Rows with a matching CDR3 protein are joined into one entry that keeps the most common DNA and genes. The sample has fewer than 200,000 distinct CDR3 sequences on record, roughly a fifth of them singletons. Of the sample, roughly 2.9% is held by the ten largest clones. The germline V and J ends show losses of 5 bases and 3 bases respectively, and no gene match explains 10 bases of the junction. For CDR1 and CDR2, the germline V gene (reference sequence) lists SEHNR and FQNEAQ. The cysteine opens and the phenylalanine closes a CDR3 of 16 amino acids. The read is trimmed to its CDR3 DNA, 48 bases read in frame from base 1.

These data originate in a study of T cell repertoires in cytomegalovirus infection (dated by TCRdb to the late 2010s). Broadly, across the study: Donor HLA type was relevant to the analysis, as public TCR beta signatures indicated carriage of CMV infection together with the matching HLA type.

Overall study outcomes, separate from this receptor: Cumulative frequency of public TCR beta family members discriminated carriers of CMV infection plus the relevant HLA type in this cohort and an independent roughly 320-donor cohort. The ex vivo response was dominated by HLA-C-restricted CMV-specific TCR beta clonotypes, and the single most frequent clonotype in two of eight donors was supplied by these HLA-C-restricted clonotypes.

This sequence uses TRBV7-9 and TRBJ1-1; 9 bases in the junction line up with TRBD1. This clonotype originated in a human donor in good health (CMV status not recorded). Some clones in this sample may be carry-over from other donors' samples. The sequencing input was PBMCs. For the CDR3, the sequence is CASSTRLQGADTEAFF. DNA sequence: TGTGCCAGCAGCACCAGATTACAGGGGGCTGACACTGAAGCTTTCTTT.